This T cell receptor (beta chain) was identified during a study of graft-versus-host responses after intestinal transplantation. Study overall: Anti-thymocyte globulin was used for induction in all recipients, who then took tacrolimus and steroids for roughly 3 years.

Repertoires were generated with immunoSEQ multiplex PCR, while TCRdb's copy carries only in-frame clones and drops some. The sample lists some 110,000 clones; 90% to 95% were seen once. Points from the study as a whole: Recipient bone marrow held GvH clones, some seen earlier in ileum or blood.

Losses at the gene ends were 4 bases for V and 6 bases for J; bases not matched to a gene: 7. The CDR3 runs to 14 residues. This clone was found once. Its antigen is unknown. This clonotype originated in a human donor who was the organ donor for an intestinal transplant. The chain has TRBV5-3 and TRBJ2-1, with 7 nucleotides matching TRBD2. TRBV5-3 is filed as an ORF, its function uncertain. Source: unstimulated CD8+ T cells sorted from spleen or lymph node cells, taken before transplant. The CDR3 DNA follows: TGTGCCAGAAGCGGCGCGGGAGTAGGCAATGAGCAGTTCTTC. Translating gives CARSGAGVGNEQFF.